The 5 T cell receptor beta chains in this list originate from one sample, sequenced in a study of CD8 T cells in Susac syndrome. RNA in amounts of roughly 0.45 to 1 ug was reverse transcribed with random hexamers. TCRdb independently ran MiXCR on the immunoSEQ multiplex PCR reads; one entry per CDR3 protein. The repertoire consists of tens of thousands of distinct CDR3 sequences, with about 96% occurring once and the leading ten covering around 0.62%. The sequenced sample was CD8+ T cells from PBMCs. These receptors originate from a human donor with Susac syndrome.

This clonotype showed up just once. V gene TRBV19 combines with J gene TRBJ1-2, with 8 bases identical to TRBD1. The CDR3 is made up of 14 amino acids. J lost 6 bases, V lost 5 bases, and 8 bases had no gene match. Germline CDR1 is LNHDA and CDR2 is SQIVND (reference sequence). This CDR3 reads CASSLSAGGDGYTF. Written as DNA, the CDR3 is TGTGCCAGTAGTCTCTCGGCAGGGGGCGATGGCTACACCTTC. The whole variable domain, filled in from reference TRBV19 and TRBJ1-2, reads DGGITQSPKYLFRKEGQNVTLSCEQNLNHDAMYWYRQDPGQGLRLIYYSQIVNDFQKGDIAEGYSVSREKKESFPLTVTSAQKNPTAFYLCASSLSAGGDGYTFGSGTRLTVV.

The count of this clonotype is one. The chain joins TRBV6-5 to TRBJ2-7; weak D call: TRBD1 (6 bases). The V end lost 4 bases, the J end lost 5 bases, and 15 bases lay between the germline ends. In germline, CDR1 is MNHEY, CDR2 SVGAGI. The CDR3 sequence is 14 residues long. CDR3 sequence reads: CASSFGRGRDEQYF. The CDR3 DNA sequence: TGTGCCAGCAGTTTCGGCAGGGGTCGGGACGAGCAGTACTTC.

The J gene is TRBJ2-7, the V gene TRBV3-1; TRBD1 agrees at 8 bases. Losses at the gene ends were 4 bases for V and 4 bases for J; bases not matched to a gene: 6. CDR1 is LGHDT, CDR2 YNNKEL, per germline (reference sequence). This CDR3 is 14 amino acids long. CDR3 coding DNA: TGTGCCAGCAGCCCCCGGGACAGGAATTACGAGCAGTACTTC. It is translated as CASSPRDRNYEQYF.

This clonotype showed up just once. The chain joins TRBV15 to TRBJ1-1; D gene uncertain. The ends were cut back, 3 bases at V and 1 base at J, with 3 bases in the middle. The CDR3 extends over 12 amino acids. The germline gives CDR1 LNHNV, CDR2 YYDKDF (reference sequence). The CDR3 bases are TGTGCCACCAGCAGCGAGAACACTGAAGCTTTCTTT. Translating it yields CATSSENTEAFF.

A single count supports this clonotype. This chain connects TRBV19 to TRBJ2-7; perhaps TRBD2 as D (6 bases). The CDR3 consists of 13 residues. V dropped 4 bases and J dropped 5 bases, with 12 bases sitting between them. CDR1 LNHDA and CDR2 SQIVND come from the germline V gene (reference sequence). As DNA, the CDR3 is TGTGCCAGTAGTAGCCAGGGAGGCGACGAGCAGTACTTC. It yields the protein CASSSQGGDEQYF. Combining the CDR3 with reference TRBV19 and TRBJ2-7 gives the whole variable domain DGGITQSPKYLFRKEGQNVTLSCEQNLNHDAMYWYRQDPGQGLRLIYYSQIVNDFQKGDIAEGYSVSREKKESFPLTVTSAQKNPTAFYLCASSSQGGDEQYFGPGTRLTVT.